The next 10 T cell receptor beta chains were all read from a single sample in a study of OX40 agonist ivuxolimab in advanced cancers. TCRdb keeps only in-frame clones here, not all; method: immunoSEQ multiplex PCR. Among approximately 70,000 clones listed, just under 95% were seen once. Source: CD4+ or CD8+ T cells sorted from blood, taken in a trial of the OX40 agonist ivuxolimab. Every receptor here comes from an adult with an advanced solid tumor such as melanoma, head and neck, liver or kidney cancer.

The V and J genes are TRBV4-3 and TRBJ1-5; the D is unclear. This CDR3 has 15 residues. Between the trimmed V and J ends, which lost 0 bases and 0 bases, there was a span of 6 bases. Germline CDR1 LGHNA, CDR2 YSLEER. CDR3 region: CASSQEDDSNQPQHF. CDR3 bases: TGCGCCAGCAGCCAAGAGGATGATAGCAATCAGCCCCAGCATTTT.

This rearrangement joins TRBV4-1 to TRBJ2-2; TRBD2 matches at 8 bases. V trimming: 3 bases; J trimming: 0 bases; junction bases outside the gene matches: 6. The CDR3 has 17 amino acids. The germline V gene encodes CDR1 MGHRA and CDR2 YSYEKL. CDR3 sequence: CASSHRTAGANTGELFF. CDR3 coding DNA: TGCGCCAGCAGCCACCGGACAGCGGGAGCGAACACCGGGGAGCTGTTTTTT.

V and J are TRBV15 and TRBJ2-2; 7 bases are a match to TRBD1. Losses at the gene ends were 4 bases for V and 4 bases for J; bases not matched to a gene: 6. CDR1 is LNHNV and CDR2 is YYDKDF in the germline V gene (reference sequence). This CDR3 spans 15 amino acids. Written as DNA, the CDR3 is TGTGCCACCAGCACCGCAGGGGGACCCACCGGGGAGCTGTTTTTT. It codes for CATSTAGGPTGELFF. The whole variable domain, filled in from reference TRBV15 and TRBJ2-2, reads DAMVIQNPRYQVTQFGKPVTLSCSQTLNHNVMYWYQQKSSQAPKLLFHYYDKDFNNEADTPDNFQSRRPNTSFCFLDIRSPGLGDTAMYLCATSTAGGPTGELFFGEGSRLTVL.

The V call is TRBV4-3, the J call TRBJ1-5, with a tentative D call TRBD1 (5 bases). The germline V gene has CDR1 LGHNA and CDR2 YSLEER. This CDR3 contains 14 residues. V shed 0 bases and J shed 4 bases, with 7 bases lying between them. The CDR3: CASSQDAGNQPQHF. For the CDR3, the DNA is TGCGCCAGCAGCCAAGACGCAGGGAATCAGCCCCAGCATTTT.

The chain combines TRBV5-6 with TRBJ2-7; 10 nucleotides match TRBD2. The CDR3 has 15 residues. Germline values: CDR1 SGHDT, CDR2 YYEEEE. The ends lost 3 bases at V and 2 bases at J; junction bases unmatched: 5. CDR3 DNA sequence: TGTGCCAGCAGCTATTGGACTAGCGGTCCCTACGAGCAGTACTTC. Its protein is CASSYWTSGPYEQYF. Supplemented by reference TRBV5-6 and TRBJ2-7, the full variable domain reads DAGVTQSPTHLIKTRGQQVTLRCSPKSGHDTVSWYQQALGQGPQFIFQYYEEEERQRGNFPDRFSGHQFPNYSSELNVNALLLGDSALYLCASSYWTSGPYEQYFGPGTRLTVT.

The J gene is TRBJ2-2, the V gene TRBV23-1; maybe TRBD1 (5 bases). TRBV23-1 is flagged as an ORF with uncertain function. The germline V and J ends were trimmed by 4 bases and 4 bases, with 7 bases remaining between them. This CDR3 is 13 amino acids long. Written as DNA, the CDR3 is TGCGCCAGCAGTCGGACAATCACCGGGGAGCTGTTTTTT. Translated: CASSRTITGELFF.

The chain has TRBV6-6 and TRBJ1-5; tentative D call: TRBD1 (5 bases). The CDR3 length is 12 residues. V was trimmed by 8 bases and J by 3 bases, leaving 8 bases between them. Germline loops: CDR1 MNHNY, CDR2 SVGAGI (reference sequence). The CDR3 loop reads CASGGVNQPQHF. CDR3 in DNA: TGTGCCAGCGGGGGAGTCAATCAGCCCCAGCATTTT.

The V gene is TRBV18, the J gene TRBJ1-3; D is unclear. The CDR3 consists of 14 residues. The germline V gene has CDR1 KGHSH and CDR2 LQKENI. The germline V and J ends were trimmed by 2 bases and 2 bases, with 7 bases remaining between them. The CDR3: CASSPWAAGNTIYF. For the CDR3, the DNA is TGTGCCAGCTCACCATGGGCAGCTGGAAACACCATATATTTT.

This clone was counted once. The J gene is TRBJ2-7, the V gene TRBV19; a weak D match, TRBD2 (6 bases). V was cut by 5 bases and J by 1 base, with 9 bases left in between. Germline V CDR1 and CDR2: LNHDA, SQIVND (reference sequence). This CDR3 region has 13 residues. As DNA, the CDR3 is TGTGCCAGTAGTCTGACTAGTTCCTACGAGCAGTACTTC. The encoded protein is CASSLTSSYEQYF.

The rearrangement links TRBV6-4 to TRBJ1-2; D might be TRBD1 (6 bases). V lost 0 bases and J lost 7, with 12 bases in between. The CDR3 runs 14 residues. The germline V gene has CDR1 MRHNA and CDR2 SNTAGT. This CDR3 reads CASSDSGQFGGYTF. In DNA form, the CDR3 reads TGTGCCAGCAGTGACTCCGGACAGTTTGGTGGCTACACCTTC.